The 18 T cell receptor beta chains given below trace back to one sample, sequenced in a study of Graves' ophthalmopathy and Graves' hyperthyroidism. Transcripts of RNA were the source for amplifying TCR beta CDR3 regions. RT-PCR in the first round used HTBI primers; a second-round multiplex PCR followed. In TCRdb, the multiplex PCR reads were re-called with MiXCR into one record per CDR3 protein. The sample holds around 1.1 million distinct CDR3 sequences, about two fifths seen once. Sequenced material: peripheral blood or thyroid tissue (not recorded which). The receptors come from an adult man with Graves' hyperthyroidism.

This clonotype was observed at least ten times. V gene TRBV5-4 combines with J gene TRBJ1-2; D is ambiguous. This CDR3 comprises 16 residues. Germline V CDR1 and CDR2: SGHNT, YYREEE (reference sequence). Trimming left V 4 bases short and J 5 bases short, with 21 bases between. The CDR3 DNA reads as TGTGCCAGCAGCCCCTCCCCCGACCGGACCTCGTATGGCTACACCTTC. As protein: CASSPSPDRTSYGYTF.

The CDR3 sequence is CASSPGGLNSETQYF. CDR3 nucleotides: TGTGCCAGCAGCCCGGGTGGACTCAATTCAGAGACCCAGTACTTC. V and J are TRBV28 and TRBJ2-5; a possible D gene is TRBD2 (5 bases). V dropped 6 bases and J dropped 4 bases, with 18 bases sitting between them. CDR1 MDHEN and CDR2 SYDVKM come from the germline V gene. The CDR3 is 15 residues long.

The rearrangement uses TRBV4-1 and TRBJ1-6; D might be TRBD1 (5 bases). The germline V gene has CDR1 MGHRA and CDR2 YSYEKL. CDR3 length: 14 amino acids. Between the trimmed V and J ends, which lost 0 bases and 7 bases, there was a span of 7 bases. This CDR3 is CASSQDEGNSPLHF. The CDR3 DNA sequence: TGCGCCAGCAGCCAAGATGAGGGGAATTCACCCCTCCACTTT.

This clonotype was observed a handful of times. The CDR3 is CASSYPASQETQYF. CDR3 bases: TGTGCCAGCAGTTACCCAGCTTCCCAAGAGACCCAGTACTTC. V and J are TRBV6-2 or TRBV6-3 and TRBJ2-5; D uncertain. The V and J ends lost 2 bases and 1 base respectively, with 8 bases between them. The CDR3 extends over 14 amino acids. The germline gives CDR1 MNHEY, CDR2 SVGEGT.

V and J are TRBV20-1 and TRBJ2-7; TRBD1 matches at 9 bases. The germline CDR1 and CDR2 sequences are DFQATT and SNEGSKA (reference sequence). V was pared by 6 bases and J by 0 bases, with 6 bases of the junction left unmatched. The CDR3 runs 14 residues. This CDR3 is CSASPGQGSYEQYF. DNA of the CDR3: TGCAGTGCAAGCCCGGGACAGGGCTCCTACGAGCAGTACTTC.

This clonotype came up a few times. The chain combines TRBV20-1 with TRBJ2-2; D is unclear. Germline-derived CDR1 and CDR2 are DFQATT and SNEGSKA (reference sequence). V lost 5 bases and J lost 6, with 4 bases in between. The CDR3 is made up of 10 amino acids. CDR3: CSADPGELFF. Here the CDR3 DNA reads TGCAGTGCTGACCCCGGGGAGCTGTTTTTT.

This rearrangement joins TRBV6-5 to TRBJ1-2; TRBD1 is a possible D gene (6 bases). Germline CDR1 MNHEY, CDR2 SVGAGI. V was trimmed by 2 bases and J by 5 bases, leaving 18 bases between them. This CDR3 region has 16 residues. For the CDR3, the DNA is TGTGCCAGCAGTTACCAATCCCCGACTACAGGGTATGGCTACACCTTC. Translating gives CASSYQSPTTGYGYTF.

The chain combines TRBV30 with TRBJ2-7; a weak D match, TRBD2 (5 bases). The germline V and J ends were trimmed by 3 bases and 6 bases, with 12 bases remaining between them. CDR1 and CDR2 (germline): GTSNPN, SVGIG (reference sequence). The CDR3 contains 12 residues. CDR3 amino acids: CAWSWTLGEQYF. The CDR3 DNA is TGTGCCTGGAGCTGGACTCTGGGCGAGCAGTACTTC.

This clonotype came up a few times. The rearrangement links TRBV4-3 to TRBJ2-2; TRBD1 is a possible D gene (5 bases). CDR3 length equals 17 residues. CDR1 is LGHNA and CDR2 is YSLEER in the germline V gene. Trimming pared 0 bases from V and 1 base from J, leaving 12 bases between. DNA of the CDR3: TGCGCCAGCAGCCAAGATATTTCACAGGAGAACACCGGGGAGCTGTTTTTT. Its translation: CASSQDISQENTGELFF.

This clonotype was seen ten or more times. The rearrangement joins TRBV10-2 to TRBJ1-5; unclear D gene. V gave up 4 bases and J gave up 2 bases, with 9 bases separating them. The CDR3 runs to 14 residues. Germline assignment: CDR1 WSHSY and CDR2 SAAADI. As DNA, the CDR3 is TGCGCCAGCAGTGGAAGTAGGGGCAATCAGCCCCAGCATTTT. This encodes CASSGSRGNQPQHF.

The CDR3 loop is CATSRVRGVIAGELFF. Here the CDR3 DNA reads TGTGCCACCAGCAGAGTTCGGGGGGTTATCGCCGGGGAGCTGTTTTTT. J is TRBJ2-2 and V is TRBV15; 7 nucleotides agree with TRBD2. The junction had 8 bases not matched to a gene; V was cut back by 1 base and J by 6 bases. The germline V gene encodes CDR1 LNHNV and CDR2 YYDKDF (reference sequence). CDR3 length: 16 amino acids.

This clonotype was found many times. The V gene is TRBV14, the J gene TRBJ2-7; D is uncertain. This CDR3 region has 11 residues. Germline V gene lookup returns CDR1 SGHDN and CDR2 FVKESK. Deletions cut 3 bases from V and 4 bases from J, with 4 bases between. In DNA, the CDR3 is TGTGCCAGCAGCCACGGATACGAGCAGTACTTC. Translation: CASSHGYEQYF.

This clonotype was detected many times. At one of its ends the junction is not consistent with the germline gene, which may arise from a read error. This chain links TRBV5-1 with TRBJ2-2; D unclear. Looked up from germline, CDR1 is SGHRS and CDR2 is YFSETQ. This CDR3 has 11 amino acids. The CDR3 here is CASSLIGELFF. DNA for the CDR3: TGTGCCAGCAGCTTGATCGGGGAGCTGTTTTTT.

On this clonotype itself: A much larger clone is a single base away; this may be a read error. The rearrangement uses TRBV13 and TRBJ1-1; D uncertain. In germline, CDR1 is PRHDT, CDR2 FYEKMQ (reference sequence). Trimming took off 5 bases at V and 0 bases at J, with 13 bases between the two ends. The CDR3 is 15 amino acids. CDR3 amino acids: CASSPSETLNTEAFF. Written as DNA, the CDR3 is TGTGCCAGCAGCCCTAGCGAGACACTGAACACTGAAGCTTTCTTT.

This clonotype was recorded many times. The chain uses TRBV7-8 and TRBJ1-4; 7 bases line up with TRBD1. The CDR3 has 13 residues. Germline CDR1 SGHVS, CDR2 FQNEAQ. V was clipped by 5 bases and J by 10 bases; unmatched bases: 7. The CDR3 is CASSRTGVGKLFF. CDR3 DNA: TGTGCCAGCAGCCGTACAGGGGTTGGAAAACTGTTTTTT.

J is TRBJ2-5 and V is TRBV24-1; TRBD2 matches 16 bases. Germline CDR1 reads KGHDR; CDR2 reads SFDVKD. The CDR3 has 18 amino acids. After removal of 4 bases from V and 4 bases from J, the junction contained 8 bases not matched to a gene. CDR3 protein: CATSDKGLAGGGAETQYF. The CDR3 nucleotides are TGTGCCACCAGTGACAAGGGACTAGCGGGAGGGGGAGCAGAGACCCAGTACTTC.

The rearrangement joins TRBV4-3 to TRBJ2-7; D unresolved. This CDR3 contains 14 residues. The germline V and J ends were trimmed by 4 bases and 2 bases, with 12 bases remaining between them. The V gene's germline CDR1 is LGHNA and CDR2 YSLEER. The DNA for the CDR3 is TGCGCCAGCAGCCCGTTGTTGGGCGCCTACGAGCAGTACTTC. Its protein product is CASSPLLGAYEQYF.

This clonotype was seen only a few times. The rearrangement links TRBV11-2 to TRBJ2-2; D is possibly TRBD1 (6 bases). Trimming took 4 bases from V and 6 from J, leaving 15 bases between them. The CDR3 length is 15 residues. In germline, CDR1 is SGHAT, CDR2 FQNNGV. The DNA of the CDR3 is TGTGCCAGCAGCTGGGGGCGTTGGGGTCCCGGGGAGCTGTTTTTT. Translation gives CASSWGRWGPGELFF. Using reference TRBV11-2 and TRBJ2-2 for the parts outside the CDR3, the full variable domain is EAGVAQSPRYKIIEKRQSVAFWCNPISGHATLYWYQQILGQGPKLLIQFQNNGVVDDSQLPKDRFSAERLKGVDSTLKIQPAKLEDSAVYLCASSWGRWGPGELFFGEGSRLTVL.